The TCR beta chain under discussion was sequenced for a study of CD8 T cells in Susac syndrome. CD8+ and CD4+ T cells taken from blood had their TCR beta sequenced. CDR1 SGHVS and CDR2 FNYEAQ come from the germline V gene. V lost 4 bases, J lost 2 bases, and 8 bases stayed unmatched. The CDR3 runs 16 residues. Reverse transcription of roughly 0.45 to 1 ug RNA was performed with random hexamers. The authors amplified TCR beta CDR3 across 54 Vbeta and 13 Jbeta using immunoSEQ multiplex PCR. TCRdb passed the immunoSEQ multiplex PCR reads through MiXCR, listing each CDR3 protein once. The profile covers about 290,000 distinct CDR3 sequences, with about 88% appearing a single time and around 0.18% taken by the ten largest.

The TCR was taken from a human donor with multiple sclerosis. Sequenced input: CD8+ T cells from PBMCs. The chain has TRBV7-6 and TRBJ2-3; 8 bases are shared with TRBD2. CDR3 bases: TGTGCCAGCAGCTCCCGTGGACTAGCCCACACAGATACGCAGTATTTT. Its translation: CASSSRGLAHTDTQYF.